This entry lists 14 T cell receptor beta chains sequenced from one sample in a study of shared clonotypes between healthy human individuals. Here immunoSEQ multiplex PCR was the method, and the copy in TCRdb shows in-frame clones only, minus some. The profile shows 2,100,000 or so clones, 90% to 97% of them singletons. Sequences were obtained from naive CD4+ T cells sorted from blood. Specified subset: CD45RA+ positively selected. The receptors here all came from a man aged 18 to 29 in good health.

This clone has only one observation. This rearrangement joins TRBV9 to TRBJ2-1; 12 positions agree with TRBD2. CDR3 length: 15 residues. The junction had 6 bases not matched to a gene; V was cut back by 4 bases and J by 7 bases. CDR1 SGDLS and CDR2 YYNGEE come from the germline V gene. In nucleotides, the CDR3 is TGTGCCAGCAGCCTAGGGACTAGCGGGTCAAATGAGCAGTTCTTC. It yields the protein CASSLGTSGSNEQFF. Based on the CDR3 plus reference TRBV9 and TRBJ2-1, the full variable domain is DSGVTQTPKHLITATGQRVTLRCSPRSGDLSVYWYQQSLDQGLQFLIQYYNGEERAKGNILERFSAQQFPDLHSELNLSSLELGDSALYFCASSLGTSGSNEQFFGPGTRLTVL.

This chain uses TRBV4-1 with TRBJ2-6; tentatively, D is TRBD1 (6 bases). The ends were cut back, 6 bases at V and 1 base at J, with 22 bases in the middle. The CDR3 spans 19 residues. Germline-derived CDR1 and CDR2 are MGHRA and YSYEKL. Here the CDR3 reads CASRPNNRVKTSGANVLTF. The CDR3 DNA follows: TGCGCCAGCAGACCTAACAACAGGGTTAAGACGTCTGGGGCCAACGTCCTGACTTTC.

In nucleotides, the CDR3 is TGTGCCTGGAGTACGGGACTACCATACAATGAGCAGTTCTTC. Translated: CAWSTGLPYNEQFF. V usage is TRBV30 and J usage is TRBJ2-1; 7 bases align to TRBD2. With V trimmed by 2 bases and J by 4 bases, 5 bases remained unmatched. The CDR3 length is 14 residues. Germline CDR1 GTSNPN, CDR2 SVGIG (reference sequence).

The gene calls are TRBV7-2 and TRBJ1-6, with unresolved D. The V gene lost 3 bases and the J gene lost 6 bases, with 12 bases spanning the gap. The CDR3 runs 15 residues. Germline V gives CDR1 SGHTA, CDR2 FQGNSA. The chain's CDR3 is CASSFGSNLNSPLHF. The CDR3 DNA reads as TGTGCCAGCAGCTTTGGGTCCAATCTTAATTCACCCCTCCACTTT.

The rearrangement joins TRBV30 to TRBJ2-3; 7 bases are a match to TRBD1. This CDR3 is built from 11 residues. V lost 5 bases and J lost 6; bases outside the gene matches: 2. Germline lookup yields CDR1 GTSNPN and CDR2 SVGIG (reference sequence). The CDR3 spells CAWAGGDTQYF. CDR3 DNA: TGTGCCTGGGCAGGGGGTGATACGCAGTATTTT.

The V call is TRBV5-4, the J call TRBJ2-2; 8 nucleotides align to TRBD2. The CDR3 is 14 amino acids. With 2 bases clipped from V and 5 bases from J, the junction kept 2 bases outside the gene matches. CDR1 is SGHNT, CDR2 YYREEE, per germline (reference sequence). Written as DNA, the CDR3 is TGTGCCAGCAGCTTCGGGGGGGCGACCGGGGAGCTGTTTTTT. It is translated as CASSFGGATGELFF.

The chain links TRBV19 to TRBJ2-2; no firm D call. With 6 bases removed from V and 1 base from J, the gap between germline ends came to 12 bases. The germline V gene encodes CDR1 LNHDA and CDR2 SQIVND (reference sequence). The CDR3 loop spans 15 amino acids. This CDR3 reads CASRSWGGNTGELFF. In DNA, the CDR3 is TGTGCCAGTAGATCCTGGGGTGGGAACACCGGGGAGCTGTTTTTT.

V gene TRBV5-4 combines with J gene TRBJ2-7, with 11 nucleotides matching TRBD2. With V trimmed by 4 bases and J by 4 bases, 7 bases remained unmatched. The CDR3 has 15 amino acids. Germline values: CDR1 SGHNT, CDR2 YYREEE (reference sequence). CDR3 bases: TGTGCCAGCAGCATTCCTCTAGCGGGGGGATACGAGCAGTACTTC. It translates to CASSIPLAGGYEQYF. The complete variable domain, with remaining parts taken from reference TRBV5-4 and TRBJ2-7, reads ETGVTQSPTHLIKTRGQQVTLRCSSQSGHNTVSWYQQALGQGPQFIFQYYREEENGRGNFPPRFSGLQFPNYSSELNVNALELDDSALYLCASSIPLAGGYEQYFGPGTRLTVT.

On this clone: One junction end disagrees with the germline gene, perhaps due to a read error. The V call is TRBV2, the J call TRBJ2-1; 9 bases match TRBD2. Germline lookup yields CDR1 SNHLY and CDR2 FYNNEI. There are 15 residues in the CDR3. The CDR3, as DNA: TGTGCCAGCAGTCAAGCGGGGGGTCCCTACAATGAGCAGTTCTTC. Translation: CASSQAGGPYNEQFF. The entire variable domain, with the rest obtained from reference TRBV2 and TRBJ2-1, is as follows: EPEVTQTPSHQVTQMGQEVILRCVPISNHLYFYWYRQILGQKVEFLVSFYNNEISEKSEIFDDQFSVERPDGSNFTLKIRSTKLEDSAMYFCASSQAGGPYNEQFFGPGTRLTVL.

The V gene is TRBV5-3, the J gene TRBJ2-1; 12 bases are shared with TRBD2. TRBV5-3 is an ORF for which the function is uncertain. The CDR3 sequence is 17 residues long. V was pared by 5 bases and J by 0 bases, with 6 bases of the junction left unmatched. CDR3 region: CARRGLAGQSSYNEQFF. For the CDR3, the DNA is TGTGCCAGAAGGGGACTAGCGGGCCAGAGCTCCTACAATGAGCAGTTCTTC.

This chain joins TRBV7-2 and TRBJ1-5, with 7 bases lining up with TRBD1. The length of the CDR3 is 14 residues. V lost 6 bases and J lost 2; bases outside the gene matches: 4. From germline, CDR1 is SGHTA and CDR2 FQGNSA. The CDR3 DNA reads as TGTGCCAGCAGGGGAACAGGGGGCAATCAGCCCCAGCATTTT. It encodes CASRGTGGNQPQHF.

The chain is built from TRBV11-2 and TRBJ2-1, with D possibly matching TRBD2 (6 bases). Trimming stripped 2 bases from V and 7 bases from J, with 15 bases between. The length of the CDR3 is 15 residues. Germline values: CDR1 SGHAT, CDR2 FQNNGV. CDR3 residues: CASSLSAPRENEQFF. The CDR3, as DNA: TGTGCCAGCAGCTTATCGGCCCCGCGGGAAAATGAGCAGTTCTTC.

The gene calls are TRBV6-1 and TRBJ1-2; D is possibly TRBD1 (5 bases). Trimming shortened V by 2 bases and J by 8 bases, and 15 bases separated the two germline ends. This CDR3 is 14 amino acids long. Germline V gene sequence: CDR1 MNHNS, CDR2 SASEGT. CDR3 bases: TGTGCCAGCAGTGAAATGGGGACCCAGGACGGCTACACCTTC. Its translation: CASSEMGTQDGYTF.

The V and J genes are TRBV2 and TRBJ2-2; TRBD1 matches at 7 bases. Trimming cost V 6 bases and J 1 base; bases outside gene matches: 5. Germline CDR1 reads SNHLY; CDR2 reads FYNNEI. This CDR3 spans 15 amino acids. CDR3 region: CASSKGQLNTGELFF. Written as DNA, the CDR3 is TGTGCCAGCAGCAAGGGACAGCTGAACACCGGGGAGCTGTTTTTT.